These 17 T cell receptor beta chains came from one sample sequenced in a study of CD8 T cells in Susac syndrome. RNA totalling about 0.5 to 1 ug underwent reverse transcription with random hexamers. TCRdb called the immunoSEQ multiplex PCR reads again in MiXCR, with one record for every CDR3 protein. The sample contains approximately 190,000 distinct CDR3 sequences, over 75% of which appear only once. The specimen was CD4+ T cells from PBMCs. These receptors all come from a human donor with Susac syndrome.

The V call is TRBV20-1, the J call TRBJ2-3; tentatively, D is TRBD2 (6 bases). Germline V gene sequence: CDR1 DFQATT, CDR2 SNEGSKA (reference sequence). The CDR3 is made up of 14 amino acids. V lost 7 bases, J lost 0 bases, and 14 bases lay in between. Here the CDR3 reads CSVISGASTDTQYF. CDR3 nucleotide sequence: TGCAGTGTTATATCGGGAGCTAGCACAGATACGCAGTATTTT.

V and J are TRBV5-1 and TRBJ2-1; D is ambiguous. The CDR3 contains 13 residues. Looked up from germline, CDR1 is SGHRS and CDR2 is YFSETQ. The ends were cut back, 3 bases at V and 5 bases at J, with 9 bases in the middle. The CDR3 loop is CASSWSDHNEQFF. The CDR3 DNA follows: TGCGCCAGCAGCTGGTCGGACCACAATGAGCAGTTCTTC.

The rearrangement joins TRBV20-1 to TRBJ1-2; D perhaps matches TRBD1 (6 bases). This CDR3 spans 13 amino acids. The V end was cut by 5 bases, the J end by 5 bases, with 15 bases between. The V gene's germline CDR1 is DFQATT and CDR2 SNEGSKA (reference sequence). CDR3 bases: TGCAGTGCTTCGGACAGACAGGATTATGGCTACACCTTC. Translation gives CSASDRQDYGYTF.

This clonotype was detected a few times. V gene TRBV6-5 combines with J gene TRBJ1-1; weak D call: TRBD1 (5 bases). Trimming pared 4 bases from V and 1 base from J, leaving 10 bases between. The CDR3 is 14 amino acids. In germline, CDR1 is MNHEY, CDR2 SVGAGI. CDR3 coding DNA: TGTGCCAGCAGTTTGGGACGAGGGAACACTGAAGCTTTCTTT. Residues: CASSLGRGNTEAFF.

The chain joins TRBV18 to TRBJ2-1; the D gene is possibly TRBD2 (6 bases). Germline CDR1 reads KGHSH; CDR2 reads LQKENI. The CDR3 runs to 11 residues. The germline V and J ends were trimmed by 8 bases and 8 bases, with 10 bases remaining between them. This chain's CDR3 is CASRLGDEQFF. The CDR3 region has the DNA TGTGCCAGCCGACTAGGAGATGAGCAGTTCTTC.

J is TRBJ2-7 and V is TRBV3-1, with a possible D match to TRBD2 (5 bases). The CDR3 runs 13 residues. V shed 1 base and J shed 4 bases, with 8 bases lying between them. Germline loops: CDR1 LGHDT, CDR2 YNNKEL (reference sequence). The CDR3 nucleotides are TGTGCCAGCAGCCAAGCCGGGGAGTACGAGCAGTACTTC. Translating gives CASSQAGEYEQYF.

V gene TRBV19 combines with J gene TRBJ1-4; TRBD1 is a possible D gene (5 bases). There are 15 residues in the CDR3. Trimming pared 8 bases from V and 5 bases from J, leaving 18 bases between. CDR1 and CDR2 (germline): LNHDA, SQIVND (reference sequence). The CDR3 DNA follows: TGTGCCAGTCGGGTCGGGGGACTGATCAATGAAAAACTGTTTTTT. As protein: CASRVGGLINEKLFF.

This chain links TRBV3-1 with TRBJ2-7; D is unclear. Trimming left V 1 base short and J 6 bases short, with 7 bases between. From germline, CDR1 is LGHDT and CDR2 YNNKEL (reference sequence). This CDR3 has 12 amino acids. The CDR3 DNA reads as TGTGCCAGCAGCCAAGCTTTGAGCGAGCAGTACTTC. Residues: CASSQALSEQYF.

The gene calls are TRBV30 and TRBJ1-6, with a possible D match to TRBD1 (6 bases). This CDR3 spans 14 amino acids. V dropped 1 base and J dropped 9 bases, with 13 bases sitting between them. The germline V gene encodes CDR1 GTSNPN and CDR2 SVGIG (reference sequence). The CDR3 coding sequence is TGTGCCTGGAGTGGGGGACAAGGAGGTTCACCCCTCCACTTT. Protein product: CAWSGGQGGSPLHF. The entire variable domain, with the rest obtained from reference TRBV30 and TRBJ1-6, is as follows: SQTIHQWPATLVQPVGSPLSLECTVEGTSNPNLYWYRQAAGRGLQLLFYSVGIGQISSEVPQNLSASRPQDRQFILSSKKLLLSDSGFYLCAWSGGQGGSPLHFGNGTRLTVT.

The CDR3 spells CGLAPVVSLADTEAFF. The CDR3 DNA is TGTGGACTAGCCCCTGTCGTCAGCTTGGCGGACACTGAAGCTTTCTTT. The rearrangement links TRBV25-1 to TRBJ1-1; D remains unclear. The CDR3 length is 16 residues. Germline V gives CDR1 MGHDK, CDR2 SYGVNS.

The table lists this clonotype with a few counts. The J gene is TRBJ1-2, the V gene TRBV19; D is unresolved. The V gene lost 1 base and the J gene lost 2 bases, with 11 bases spanning the gap. The CDR3 is 15 residues long. Germline V gene sequence: CDR1 LNHDA, CDR2 SQIVND (reference sequence). The CDR3 nucleotides are TGTGCCAGTAGTATAGCGGCGGGAGCCAACTATGGCTACACCTTC. Its translation: CASSIAAGANYGYTF.

This chain connects TRBV30 to TRBJ1-6; no clear D gene. Germline V gene data show CDR1 as GTSNPN and CDR2 as SVGIG (reference sequence). Trimming stripped 5 bases from V and 0 bases from J, with 5 bases between. This CDR3 contains 13 residues. The CDR3 region is CAWGISYNSPLHF. In nucleotides, the CDR3 is TGTGCCTGGGGGATCTCCTATAATTCACCCCTCCACTTT.

V and J are TRBV30 and TRBJ1-2; tentatively, D is TRBD1 (6 bases). The CDR3 totals 12 residues. V was trimmed by 5 bases and J by 4 bases, leaving 11 bases between them. The germline V gene has CDR1 GTSNPN and CDR2 SVGIG (reference sequence). Written as DNA, the CDR3 is TGTGCCTGGGGCCAGACAGGCTATGGCTACACCTTC. It encodes CAWGQTGYGYTF.

The chain combines TRBV18 with TRBJ1-5; possible D gene TRBD1, 5 bases. The CDR3 covers 13 residues. Deletions cut 4 bases from V and 5 bases from J, with 9 bases between. Germline values: CDR1 KGHSH, CDR2 LQKENI. The CDR3, as DNA: TGTGCCAGCTCACGCGGGGGGGATCAGCCCCAGCATTTT. Translated, it gives CASSRGGDQPQHF.

The CDR3 nucleotides read TGCAGTGCTAGAGATACTATATCTTACGAGCAGTACTTC. Its protein is CSARDTISYEQYF. This sequence joins TRBV20-1 and TRBJ2-7; D ambiguous. CDR3 length: 13 amino acids. Deletions cut 0 bases from V and 4 bases from J, with 10 bases between. Germline values: CDR1 DFQATT, CDR2 SNEGSKA (reference sequence).

This clonotype was found once. The chain couples TRBV12-3 or TRBV12-4 to TRBJ2-3; D gene ambiguous. This CDR3 spans 12 amino acids. The V end lost 6 bases, the J end lost 2 bases, and 6 bases lay between the germline ends. CDR3 residues: CASSQYTDTQYF. The CDR3 nucleotides read TGTGCCAGCAGCCAGTACACAGATACGCAGTATTTT.

The V gene is TRBV6-5, the J gene TRBJ1-1, with D possibly TRBD1 on 6 matching bases. Germline V gene sequence: CDR1 MNHEY, CDR2 SVGAGI. The length of the CDR3 is 12 residues. Trimming stripped 5 bases from V and 8 bases from J, with 12 bases between. The CDR3: CASSKSGTEAFF. Written as DNA, the CDR3 is TGTGCCAGCAGTAAGTCCGGGACAGAAGCTTTCTTT.